Listed here are 8 T cell receptor beta chains from one sample, sequenced in a study of cytomegalovirus exposure and HLA in healthy donors. Primers for the PCR totalled 60 Vbeta and 13 Jbeta. Sequencing was performed with immunoSEQ multiplex PCR; in TCRdb, only in-frame clones are kept and a portion is missing. The table has under 130,000 clones, 70% seen once. The specimen was PBMCs. These receptors all come from a man between 40 and 49 years old in good health and CMV-seropositive.

The chain is built from TRBV4-1 and TRBJ2-7; maybe TRBD1 (6 bases). CDR1 and CDR2 (germline): MGHRA, YSYEKL. This CDR3 has 14 amino acids. Trimming took off 3 bases at V and 0 bases at J, with 9 bases between the two ends. CDR3 sequence reads: CASSHSDSSYEQYF. The CDR3 DNA reads TGCGCCAGCAGCCATTCGGACAGCTCCTACGAGCAGTACTTC.

The J gene is TRBJ2-3, the V gene TRBV19; D gene uncertain. In germline, CDR1 is LNHDA, CDR2 SQIVND (reference sequence). This CDR3 comprises 14 residues. V was cut by 6 bases and J by 2 bases, with 12 bases left in between. The chain's CDR3 is CASRMGLITDTQYF. As DNA, the CDR3 is TGTGCCAGTAGGATGGGCTTAATCACAGATACGCAGTATTTT.

This clone was observed once. The CDR3 region is CASSQATENTGELFF. The CDR3 DNA reads as TGCGCCAGCAGCCAAGCGACAGAGAACACCGGGGAGCTGTTTTTT. The rearrangement joins TRBV4-1 to TRBJ2-2; D possibly corresponds to TRBD1 (5 bases). Germline assignment: CDR1 MGHRA and CDR2 YSYEKL. Trimming left V 1 base short and J 1 base short, with 7 bases between. The CDR3 length is 15 residues.

This clone came up a few times. This chain's CDR3 is CASSFTGNSYNSPLHF. CDR3 in DNA: TGTGCCAGCAGTTTTACAGGGAACTCCTATAATTCACCCCTCCACTTT. This chain joins TRBV27 and TRBJ1-6; a weak D match, TRBD1 (6 bases). Trimming stripped 3 bases from V and 0 bases from J, with 9 bases between. This CDR3 has 16 amino acids. Germline V gene sequence: CDR1 MNHEY, CDR2 SMNVEV (reference sequence).

This clone was counted only a few times. The rearrangement joins TRBV4-1 to TRBJ1-1, with D uncertain. CDR1 is MGHRA, CDR2 YSYEKL, per germline. The CDR3 covers 18 residues. V gave up 2 bases and J gave up 3 bases, with 22 bases separating them. This chain's CDR3 is CASSQIGVRRGSDTEAFF. The CDR3 DNA is TGCGCCAGCAGCCAAATCGGGGTTCGGCGGGGATCGGACACTGAAGCTTTCTTT.

V usage is TRBV7-2 and J usage is TRBJ2-3; D uncertain. Trimming shortened V by 6 bases and J by 1 base, and 11 bases separated the two germline ends. This CDR3 is 14 amino acids long. The germline CDR1 and CDR2 sequences are SGHTA and FQGNSA. CDR3 coding DNA: TGTGCCAGCAGTTCGATAGCCGGCACAGATACGCAGTATTTT. This gives the protein CASSSIAGTDTQYF.

The gene calls are TRBV7-3 and TRBJ2-5; tentative D call: TRBD2 (5 bases). In germline, CDR1 is SGHTA, CDR2 FQGTGA. Trimming cost V 0 bases and J 6 bases, with 11 bases left between them. This CDR3 region has 14 residues. The DNA of the CDR3 is TGTGCCAGCAGCTTAACGGGAGAGGGAAAGACCCAGTACTTC. Translation gives CASSLTGEGKTQYF.

The table lists this clone with a few counts. The chain is built from TRBV2 and TRBJ1-5, with TRBD1 as a possible D gene (6 bases). This CDR3 has 13 residues. Germline CDR1 and CDR2: SNHLY and FYNNEI. The V end lost 7 bases, the J end lost 3 bases, and 10 bases lay between the germline ends. The CDR3 is CASKSGANQPQHF. The CDR3 DNA follows: TGTGCCAGCAAGTCAGGGGCCAATCAGCCCCAGCATTTT. The full variable domain, in which reference TRBV2 and TRBJ1-5 provide the parts outside the CDR3, is EPEVTQTPSHQVTQMGQEVILRCVPISNHLYFYWYRQILGQKVEFLVSFYNNEISEKSEIFDDQFSVERPDGSNFTLKIRSTKLEDSAMYFCASKSGANQPQHFGDGTRLSIL.